This T cell receptor (beta chain) derives from a study of shared clonotypes between healthy human individuals. The germline V gene encodes CDR1 SGHTA and CDR2 FQGNSA. CDR3 length equals 11 residues. V was shortened by 1 base and J by 9 bases, with 4 bases between the two germline ends. A note on this clone: Its antigen is undetermined.

General study findings and limits: Blood was the only sampled material, and tissue repertoires likely differ. Several donors shared about 4.5% of their naive CD4 clonotypes.

Profiled with immunoSEQ multiplex PCR; TCRdb holds only in-frame clones, not every one. The top ten clones hold about 1.5% of a sample with about 1 million clones, about 75% of them seen once. The rearrangement links TRBV7-2 to TRBJ2-1; D is undetermined. This clonotype originated in a man aged 18-30 years in good health. Sequenced sample: memory CD4+ T cells sorted from blood. The sample's subset: CD45RA-negative fraction. The CDR3: CASSLGGEQFF. CDR3 coding DNA: TGTGCCAGCAGCTTAGGGGGTGAGCAGTTCTTC. Supplemented by reference TRBV7-2 and TRBJ2-1, the full variable domain reads GAGVSQSPSNKVTEKGKDVELRCDPISGHTALYWYRQSLGQGLEFLIYFQGNSAPDKSGLPSDRFSAERTGGSVSTLTIQRTQQEDSAVYLCASSLGGEQFFGPGTRLTVL.